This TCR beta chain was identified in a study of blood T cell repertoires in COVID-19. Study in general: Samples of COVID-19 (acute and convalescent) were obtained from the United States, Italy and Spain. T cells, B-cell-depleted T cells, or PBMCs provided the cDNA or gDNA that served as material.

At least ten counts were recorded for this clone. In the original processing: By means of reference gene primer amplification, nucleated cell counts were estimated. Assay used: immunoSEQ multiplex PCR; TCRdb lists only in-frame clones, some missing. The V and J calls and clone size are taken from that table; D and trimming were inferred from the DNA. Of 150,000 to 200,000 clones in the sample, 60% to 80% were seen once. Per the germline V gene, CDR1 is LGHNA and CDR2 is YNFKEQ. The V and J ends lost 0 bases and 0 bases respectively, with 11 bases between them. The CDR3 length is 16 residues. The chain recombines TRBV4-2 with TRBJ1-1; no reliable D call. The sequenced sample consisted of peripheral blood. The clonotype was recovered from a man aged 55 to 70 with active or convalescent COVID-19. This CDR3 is CASSQDTGYLNTEAFF. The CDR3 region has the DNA TGTGCCAGCAGCCAAGATACCGGGTATTTGAACACTGAAGCTTTCTTT.